The source of this T cell receptor beta chain is a study of blood T cell repertoires in COVID-19. V lost 6 bases to trimming and J lost 2 bases, with 13 bases between them. Germline CDR1 SNHLY, CDR2 FYNNEI. The CDR3 spans 14 residues. Assay: immunoSEQ multiplex PCR; the TCRdb copy retains only in-frame clones and omits some. The sample includes over 55,000 clones, roughly 82% seen only once; the top ten take roughly a fifth. J is TRBJ1-2 and V is TRBV2, with a weak D call TRBD1 (5 bases). This TCR was recovered from a woman aged 55-69 years with acute or convalescent COVID-19. The sequencing input was peripheral blood. CDR3 DNA: TGTGCCAGCAGGAGCGGGCAGGGCAACTATGGCTACACCTTC. Protein sequence: CASRSGQGNYGYTF.